This T cell receptor beta chain was recovered during a study of T cells after yellow fever vaccination. Regarding the study as a whole: Post-booster samples contained most primary-vaccination clones (approximately 95% CD4, about 90% CD8). The secondary response showed a weaker magnitude and a faster peak, day 5 versus 15.

There are many counts of this clonotype. Its antigen remains unknown. By 5'RACE template switching, TCR cDNA was produced, with a universal primer site and UMIs added in the process. TCRdb reprocessed the 5' RACE reads with MiXCR, giving one entry per CDR3 protein. The sample carries 450,000 to 600,000 distinct CDR3 sequences, roughly 14% recorded once. Trimming stripped 3 bases from V and 10 bases from J, with 12 bases between. The CDR3 extends over 12 amino acids. V and J are TRBV12-3 or TRBV12-4 and TRBJ2-5; no clear D gene. The clonotype originates from a man in his thirties or forties who received the YFV17D yellow fever vaccine. The source material was PBMCs, sampled on the day of the yellow fever booster vaccination. The CDR3 region has the DNA TGTGCCAGCAGTTTGGGAACTGCTGGCCAGTACTTC. Its protein is CASSLGTAGQYF.